This is a list of T cell receptor beta chains from one sample in a study of cytomegalovirus exposure and HLA in healthy donors. This table comes from immunoSEQ multiplex PCR, and its TCRdb copy is limited to in-frame clones, with some not included. This sample yields about 94,000 clones, of which 79% are seen a single time; about 4% belongs to the top ten. Sequencing was done on a sample of PBMCs. These receptors all come from a woman aged 40 to 50 in good health and CMV-seronegative. The CDR3 runs from the conserved cysteine through the conserved F or W. D genes are given only for firm matches. Size values are once, few and many counts, or a class for expanded clones, and some rows have none.

abundance | j_gene | v_gene | d_gene | CDR3nt | CDR3aa
- | TRBJ2-7 | TRBV6-5 | - | TGTGCCAGCAGTTACGACAGCGATCTCTACGAGCAGTACTTC | CASSYDSDLYEQYF
- | TRBJ2-7 | TRBV23-1 | TRBD1 | TGCGCCACCACAGGACAGGGCTACGAGCAGTACTTC | CATTGQGYEQYF
- | TRBJ2-7 | TRBV4-1 | TRBD1 | TGCGCCAGCAGCCACCAGCCGGGACAGATCTACGAGCAGTACTTC | CASSHQPGQIYEQYF
- | TRBJ2-3 | TRBV5-1 | - | TGCGCCAGCAGCTTCCAGTTCACAGATACGCAGTATTTT | CASSFQFTDTQYF
- | TRBJ2-1 | TRBV7-9 | TRBD2 | TGTGCCAGCAGCTTAGTACTAGCGGATTACAATGAGCAGTTCTTC | CASSLVLADYNEQFF
- | TRBJ2-2 | TRBV5-1 | - | TGCGCCAGCAGCTGGGGAGCGGTTCCGAACACCGGGGAGCTGTTTTTT | CASSWGAVPNTGELFF
- | TRBJ1-6 | TRBV5-6 | - | TGTGCCAGCAGCTCGCGGACACCTAATTCACCCCTCCACTTT | CASSSRTPNSPLHF
- | TRBJ1-4 | TRBV28 | - | TGTGCCAGCAGTTTCGGGGGGCCTTGGGAAAAACTGTTTTTT | CASSFGGPWEKLFF
once | TRBJ1-2 | TRBV4-1 | TRBD1 | TGCGCCAGCAGCCAAGGGGGACAGTATGGCTACACCTTC | CASSQGGQYGYTF
- | TRBJ1-6 | TRBV4-3 | - | TGCGCCAGCAGCCATCATGGACAGAACTATAATTCACCCCTCCACTTT | CASSHHGQNYNSPLHF
- | TRBJ2-7 | TRBV30 | - | TGTGCCTGCAGGGGCACCTACGAGCAGTACTTC | CACRGTYEQYF
- | TRBJ1-2 | TRBV9 | - | TGTGCCAGCAGCGCAACCGGACAGCTCTATGGCTACACCTTC | CASSATGQLYGYTF
- | TRBJ1-2 | TRBV5-1 | TRBD1 | TGCGCCAGCAGTCGGACAGGGAATGGCTACACCTTC | CASSRTGNGYTF
once | TRBJ1-1 | TRBV10-3 | - | TGTGCCATCAAGTCCGGGGTTGGCACTGAAGCTTTCTTT | CAIKSGVGTEAFF
few | TRBJ1-2 | TRBV4-2 | - | TGTGCCAGCAGCCAGGACAGTTATGGCTACACCTTC | CASSQDSYGYTF
- | TRBJ2-5 | TRBV6-5 | - | TGTGCCAGCAGACCGGGACTGGCTTTTTTTACCCAGTACTTC | CASRPGLAFFTQYF
- | TRBJ2-7 | TRBV6-6 | - | TGTGCCAGCTTGAACAGGGGAGGCTACGAGCAGTACTTC | CASLNRGGYEQYF
- | TRBJ2-1 | TRBV6-1 | TRBD2 | TGTGCCAGCAGTGTAATTCGGGGGGAAAACAATGAGCAGTTCTTC | CASSVIRGENNEQFF
- | TRBJ2-3 | TRBV27 | - | TGTGCCAGCAGTTCCGGACAGACCACAGATACGCAGTATTTT | CASSSGQTTDTQYF
- | TRBJ1-1 | TRBV9 | - | TGTGCCAGCAGCGCCCGGGGAGCAATGAACACTGAAGCTTTCTTT | CASSARGAMNTEAFF
- | TRBJ1-6 | TRBV27 | TRBD1 | TGTGCCAGCAGTTTGGACAGGGGCTATTCACCCCTCCACTTT | CASSLDRGYSPLHF
once | TRBJ2-7 | TRBV5-1 | - | TGCGCCAGCAGCTCACAGGTTCCAGGGCAGGCCGAGCAGTACTTC | CASSSQVPGQAEQYF
- | TRBJ1-2 | TRBV7-3 | - | TGTGCCAGCAGCTTAAGCCTCGGGGATGGCTACACCTTC | CASSLSLGDGYTF
- | TRBJ2-1 | TRBV11-2 | TRBD1 | TGTGCCAGCAGCTTAGTGACAGGGACGAGCTCCTACAATGAGCAGTTCTTC | CASSLVTGTSSYNEQFF